The clone carrying this T cell receptor (beta chain) was counted ten times or more. Antigen: not known. The study made its TCR cDNA through 5'RACE template switching. That step introduced a universal primer site along with UMIs. TCRdb passed the 5' RACE reads through MiXCR, listing each CDR3 protein once. The profile shows some 350,000 distinct CDR3 sequences, roughly 4.3% of them singletons. CDR3 length equals 14 residues. V was cut by 4 bases and J by 5 bases, with 12 bases left in between. The sample comes from a study of T cells after yellow fever vaccination. Whole-study findings and limits: Contaminating bulk clonotypes could be abundant in FACS-sorted repertoires. A small share of clonotypes appeared in both CD4 and CD8 compartments. Clones from primary vaccination mostly reappeared after the booster (96% CD4, about 88% CD8).

The rearrangement links TRBV12-3 or TRBV12-4 to TRBJ2-1; a possible D gene is TRBD1 (5 bases). The sequence was collected from a man aged 18 to 35 who received the YFV17D yellow fever vaccine. Sequences were derived from PBMCs, sampled 5 days after the yellow fever booster vaccination. CDR3 in DNA: TGTGCCAGCAGTTCCTCGACAGAGAACAATGAGCAGTTCTTC. As protein: CASSSSTENNEQFF.